The 18 T cell receptor beta chains presented below share a single source sample, sequenced in a study of blood T cell repertoires in COVID-19. Profiled with immunoSEQ multiplex PCR; TCRdb holds only in-frame clones, not every one. Here the sample spans tens of thousands of clones, more than 75% being singletons. Sequencing was done on a sample of peripheral blood. These receptors all come from a man at least 80 years old in a cohort sampled during active COVID-19.

The rearrangement uses TRBV5-4 and TRBJ1-5, with D maybe TRBD1 (5 bases). Trimming stripped 4 bases from V and 7 bases from J, with 15 bases between. CDR1 and CDR2 (germline): SGHNT, YYREEE (reference sequence). The CDR3 covers 14 residues. The DNA for the CDR3 is TGTGCCAGCAGCCTGATGGGGGGACGGCAGCCCCAGCATTTT. Its protein is CASSLMGGRQPQHF.

The chain recombines TRBV18 with TRBJ1-3; TRBD1 might be the D (6 bases). CDR1 and CDR2 from the germline V gene are KGHSH and LQKENI. This CDR3 region has 16 residues. V was trimmed by 6 bases and J by 0 bases, leaving 15 bases between them. The CDR3 sequence is CASSPTLDSSGNTIYF. The CDR3 nucleotides read TGTGCCAGCTCCCCAACCCTGGACAGCTCTGGAAACACCATATATTTT.

V and J are TRBV2 and TRBJ1-5; D may be TRBD1 (5 bases). Germline V gene lookup returns CDR1 SNHLY and CDR2 FYNNEI. The CDR3 has 14 amino acids. Trimming stripped 0 bases from V and 5 bases from J, with 8 bases between. CDR3 nucleotide sequence: TGTGCCAGCAGTGAAGCGACAGAGGATCAGCCCCAGCATTTT. As protein: CASSEATEDQPQHF.

V usage is TRBV3-1 (or the pseudogene TRBV3-2) and J usage is TRBJ1-4; TRBD1 matches at 8 bases. The ends lost 4 bases at V and 8 bases at J; junction bases unmatched: 6. CDR1 and CDR2 from the germline V gene are LGHDT and YNNKEL (reference sequence). The CDR3 consists of 14 residues. CDR3 in amino acids: CASSPTGAWEKLFF. The CDR3 nucleotides are TGTGCCAGCAGCCCGACAGGGGCTTGGGAAAAACTGTTTTTT.

V usage is TRBV4-3 and J usage is TRBJ2-5, with 11 bases lining up with TRBD2. CDR1 and CDR2 from the germline V gene are LGHNA and YSLEER. The CDR3 sequence is 17 residues long. V shed 3 bases and J 4 bases; nucleotides not matched to a gene: 10. The CDR3: CASSQEGLAERGETQYF. The CDR3 region has the DNA TGCGCCAGCAGCCAGGAGGGACTAGCGGAAAGGGGAGAGACCCAGTACTTC.

This clone is termed large. In DNA, the CDR3 is TGTGCCAGCAGGACGGACACCGCTGGAAACACCATATATTTT. It specifies CASRTDTAGNTIYF. The rearrangement joins TRBV6-6 to TRBJ1-3; maybe TRBD1 (5 bases). Germline CDR1 MNHNY, CDR2 SVGAGI (reference sequence). The V end was cut by 6 bases, the J end by 2 bases, with 11 bases between. There are 14 residues in the CDR3.

The rearrangement joins TRBV5-8 to TRBJ1-1; no reliable D call. Trimming removed 1 base from V and 1 base from J, with 8 bases in between. The length of the CDR3 is 14 residues. Germline V gene lookup returns CDR1 SGHTS and CDR2 YDEGEE. The CDR3 reads CASSLSPGNTEAFF. For the CDR3, the DNA is TGTGCCAGCAGCTTGTCGCCAGGGAACACTGAAGCTTTCTTT.

In the case of this clone: Other DNA sequences in this sample translate to the same CDR3. V gene TRBV7-9 combines with J gene TRBJ2-7; the D is unclear. Trimming stripped 5 bases from V and 0 bases from J, with 5 bases between. This CDR3 spans 12 amino acids. Germline V CDR1 and CDR2: SEHNR, FQNEAQ (reference sequence). CDR3 sequence: CASSPSSYEQYF. The CDR3 coding sequence is TGTGCCAGCAGCCCGAGCTCCTACGAGCAGTACTTC.

Comments on this clone: Other DNA sequences in the sample encode the same CDR3. The CDR3 loop is CASSQEQGNTEAFF. The CDR3 DNA is TGTGCCAGCAGCCAAGAGCAGGGGAACACTGAAGCTTTCTTT. The V and J genes are TRBV3-1 (or the pseudogene TRBV3-2) and TRBJ1-1; TRBD1 is a possible D gene (5 bases). V was shortened by 0 bases and J by 1 base, with 6 bases between the two germline ends. CDR3 length equals 14 residues. Per germline, CDR1 LGHDT and CDR2 YNNKEL (reference sequence).

The chain links TRBV6-2 or TRBV6-3 to TRBJ2-3, with 11 bases that match TRBD2. V lost 2 bases, J lost 2 bases, and 9 bases stayed unmatched. CDR3 length: 18 amino acids. Germline V CDR1 and CDR2: MNHEY, SVGEGT. The CDR3 DNA reads as TGTGCCAGCAGTTACGCCCTTATAGCGGGGGGGTTCACAGATACGCAGTATTTT. Its protein product is CASSYALIAGGFTDTQYF.

The V gene is TRBV7-9, the J gene TRBJ2-7, with TRBD1 identical over 11 bases. Germline trimming cut 1 base from V and 4 bases from J; bases unmatched to any gene: 12. Germline assignment: CDR1 SEHNR and CDR2 FQNEAQ (reference sequence). This CDR3 has 18 amino acids. This CDR3 reads CASSLEPLHGQGAYEQYF. CDR3 DNA: TGTGCCAGCAGCTTAGAGCCCCTCCATGGACAGGGGGCTTACGAGCAGTACTTC.

This clone has just one count. The chain recombines TRBV5-1 with TRBJ2-1, with TRBD2 matching 8 bases. V was clipped by 4 bases and J by 3 bases; unmatched bases: 9. This CDR3 contains 16 residues. Germline assignment: CDR1 SGHRS and CDR2 YFSETQ. The CDR3 is CASSGGVTSDYNEQFF. The CDR3 DNA follows: TGCGCCAGCAGCGGAGGCGTGACTAGCGACTACAATGAGCAGTTCTTC. The full variable domain, with the rest looked up from reference TRBV5-1 and TRBJ2-1, is KAGVTQTPRYLIKTRGQQVTLSCSPISGHRSVSWYQQTPGQGLQFLFEYFSETQRNKGNFPGRFSGRQFSNSRSEMNVSTLELGDSALYLCASSGGVTSDYNEQFFGPGTRLTVL.

This chain links TRBV28 with TRBJ1-2; weak D call: TRBD1 (5 bases). The CDR3 extends over 15 amino acids. Germline lookup yields CDR1 MDHEN and CDR2 SYDVKM. V lost 5 bases and J lost 4, with 17 bases in between. The CDR3 DNA reads TGTGCCAGCAGTACCGCGTGGGGCGGCAGCTATGGCTACACCTTC. Protein sequence: CASSTAWGGSYGYTF.

This rearrangement joins TRBV7-2 to TRBJ1-1; D unresolved. Trimming removed 2 bases at V and 7 bases at J, with 8 bases between. The CDR3 is 12 residues long. Per germline, CDR1 SGHTA and CDR2 FQGNSA. CDR3 DNA sequence: TGTGCCAGCAGCTTACCCCCCTATGAAGCTTTCTTT. Translation: CASSLPPYEAFF. The entire variable domain, with the rest obtained from reference TRBV7-2 and TRBJ1-1, is as follows: GAGVSQSPSNKVTEKGKDVELRCDPISGHTALYWYRQSLGQGLEFLIYFQGNSAPDKSGLPSDRFSAERTGGSVSTLTIQRTQQEDSAVYLCASSLPPYEAFFGQGTRLTVV.

This chain links TRBV5-1 with TRBJ2-3; D possibly corresponds to TRBD1 (5 bases). V was cut by 4 bases and J by 1 base, with 13 bases left in between. The CDR3 covers 15 residues. CDR1 is SGHRS, CDR2 YFSETQ, per germline. The chain's CDR3 is CASSLLGPGTDTQYF. CDR3 DNA: TGCGCCAGCAGCCTTCTGGGGCCGGGCACAGATACGCAGTATTTT.

This clone was seen just once. The chain joins TRBV27 to TRBJ1-5; TRBD1 aligns across 10 bases. The germline gives CDR1 MNHEY, CDR2 SMNVEV (reference sequence). V lost 6 bases, J lost 2 bases, and 7 bases stayed unmatched. CDR3 length: 16 amino acids. DNA of the CDR3: TGTGCCAGCAGGGCCTCCGGGACAGGGGGCAATCAGCCCCAGCATTTT. Protein product: CASRASGTGGNQPQHF.

The genes are TRBV6-1 and TRBJ2-5; no reliable D call. The DNA end is a closer match to TRBJ2-7, so the J assignment may be wrong. The CDR3 totals 14 residues. Germline assignment: CDR1 MNHNS and CDR2 SASEGT. The CDR3 loop is CASSEYTPGYEQYF. The DNA for the CDR3 is TGTGCCAGCAGTGAATATACACCCGGGTACGAGCAGTACTTC.

The chain combines TRBV30 with TRBJ1-2, with TRBD1 as a possible D gene (6 bases). This CDR3 region has 16 residues. In germline, CDR1 is GTSNPN, CDR2 SVGIG (reference sequence). The germline V and J ends were trimmed by 3 bases and 5 bases, with 22 bases remaining between them. CDR3 loop: CAWSLFSQGPDYGYTF. The CDR3 bases are TGTGCCTGGAGCCTTTTCTCCCAGGGGCCTGATTATGGCTACACCTTC.